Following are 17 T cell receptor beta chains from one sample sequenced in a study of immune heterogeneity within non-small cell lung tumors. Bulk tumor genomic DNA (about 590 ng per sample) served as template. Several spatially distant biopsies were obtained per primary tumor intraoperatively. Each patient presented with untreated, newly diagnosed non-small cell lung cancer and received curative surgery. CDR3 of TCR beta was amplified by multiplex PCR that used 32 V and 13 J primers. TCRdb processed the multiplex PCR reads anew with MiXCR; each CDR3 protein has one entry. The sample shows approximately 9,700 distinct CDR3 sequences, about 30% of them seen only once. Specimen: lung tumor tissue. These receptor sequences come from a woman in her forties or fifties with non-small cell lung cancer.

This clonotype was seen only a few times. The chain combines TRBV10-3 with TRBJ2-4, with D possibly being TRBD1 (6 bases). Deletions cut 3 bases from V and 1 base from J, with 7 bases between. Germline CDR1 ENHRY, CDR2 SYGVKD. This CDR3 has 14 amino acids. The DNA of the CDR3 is TGTGCCATCAGTGAAACAGGGGCCAAAAACATTCAGTACTTC. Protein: CAISETGAKNIQYF.

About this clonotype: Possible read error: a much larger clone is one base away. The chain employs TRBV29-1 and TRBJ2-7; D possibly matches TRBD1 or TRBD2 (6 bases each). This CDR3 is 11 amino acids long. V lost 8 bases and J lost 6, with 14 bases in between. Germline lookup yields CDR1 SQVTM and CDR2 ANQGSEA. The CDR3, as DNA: TGCAGCACAGAGGAGGGGGGCGAGCAGTACTTC. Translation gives CSTEEGGEQYF.

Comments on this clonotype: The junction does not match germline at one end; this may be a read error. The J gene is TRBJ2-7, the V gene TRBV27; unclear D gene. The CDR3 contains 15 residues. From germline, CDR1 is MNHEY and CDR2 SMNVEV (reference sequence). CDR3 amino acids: CASSLIAGRPYKQYF. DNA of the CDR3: TGTGCCAGCAGTTTAATTGCAGGACGTCCCTACAAGCAGTACTTC.

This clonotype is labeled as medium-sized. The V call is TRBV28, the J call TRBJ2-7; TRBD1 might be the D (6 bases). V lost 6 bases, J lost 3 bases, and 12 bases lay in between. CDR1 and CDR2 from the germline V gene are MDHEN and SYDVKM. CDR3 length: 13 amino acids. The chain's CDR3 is CASRSQGRYEQYF. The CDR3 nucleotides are TGTGCCAGCAGGTCACAGGGTCGCTACGAGCAGTACTTC.

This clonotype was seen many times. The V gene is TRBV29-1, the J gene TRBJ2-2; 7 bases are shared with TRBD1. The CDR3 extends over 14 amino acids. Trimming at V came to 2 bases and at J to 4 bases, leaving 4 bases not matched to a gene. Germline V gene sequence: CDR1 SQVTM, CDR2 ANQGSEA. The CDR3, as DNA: TGCAGCGTTGAACGACAGGGATTCACCGGGGAGCTGTTTTTT. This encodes CSVERQGFTGELFF.

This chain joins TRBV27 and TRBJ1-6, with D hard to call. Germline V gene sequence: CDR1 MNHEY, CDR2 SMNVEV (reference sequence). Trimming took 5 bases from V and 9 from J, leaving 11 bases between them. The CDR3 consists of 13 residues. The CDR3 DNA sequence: TGTGCCAGCAGTGATACTTCGGTTTCACCCCTCCACTTT. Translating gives CASSDTSVSPLHF.

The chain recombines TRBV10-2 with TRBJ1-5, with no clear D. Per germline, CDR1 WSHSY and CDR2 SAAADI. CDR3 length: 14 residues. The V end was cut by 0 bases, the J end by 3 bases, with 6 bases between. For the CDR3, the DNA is TGCGCCAGCAGTGAGTCAGGGTACAATCAGCCCCAGCATTTT. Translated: CASSESGYNQPQHF.

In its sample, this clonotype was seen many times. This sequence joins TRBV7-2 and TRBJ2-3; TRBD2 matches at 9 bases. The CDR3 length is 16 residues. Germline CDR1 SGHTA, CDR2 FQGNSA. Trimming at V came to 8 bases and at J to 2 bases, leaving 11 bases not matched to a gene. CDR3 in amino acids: CASAAGSGGPTDTQYF. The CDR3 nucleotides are TGTGCCAGCGCAGCAGGAAGCGGGGGGCCCACAGATACGCAGTATTTT.

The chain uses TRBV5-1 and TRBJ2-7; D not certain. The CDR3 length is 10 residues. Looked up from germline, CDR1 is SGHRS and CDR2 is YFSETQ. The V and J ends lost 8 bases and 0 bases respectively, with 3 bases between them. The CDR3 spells CARSSYEQYF. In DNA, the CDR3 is TGCGCCAGGTCCTCCTACGAGCAGTACTTC. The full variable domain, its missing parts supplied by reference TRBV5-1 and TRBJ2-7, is KAGVTQTPRYLIKTRGQQVTLSCSPISGHRSVSWYQQTPGQGLQFLFEYFSETQRNKGNFPGRFSGRQFSNSRSEMNVSTLELGDSALYLCARSSYEQYFGPGTRLTVT.

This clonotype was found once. The CDR3 DNA follows: TGCAGTGCTAGCGAGTGTACAGATACGCAGTATTTT. Protein product: CSASECTDTQYF. This chain connects TRBV20-1 to TRBJ2-3; D unresolved. With 3 bases removed from V and 3 bases from J, the gap between germline ends came to 7 bases. CDR1 and CDR2 from the germline V gene are DFQATT and SNEGSKA (reference sequence). This CDR3 comprises 12 residues.

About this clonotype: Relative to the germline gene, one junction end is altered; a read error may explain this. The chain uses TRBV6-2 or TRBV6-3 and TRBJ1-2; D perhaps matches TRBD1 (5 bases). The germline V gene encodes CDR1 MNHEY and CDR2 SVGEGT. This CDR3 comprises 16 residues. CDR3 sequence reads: CASSEVFVREGYSYTF. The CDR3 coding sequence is TGTGCCAGCAGTGAAGTATTTGTCAGGGAGGGCTATAGCTACACCTTC.

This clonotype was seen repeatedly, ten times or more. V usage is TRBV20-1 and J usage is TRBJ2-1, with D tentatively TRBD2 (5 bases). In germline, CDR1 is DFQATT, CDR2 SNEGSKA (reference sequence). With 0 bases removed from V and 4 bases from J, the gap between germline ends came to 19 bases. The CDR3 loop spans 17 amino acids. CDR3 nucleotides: TGCAGTGCTAGAGATTCAGGCGGGCAGCCTCCTTACAATGAGCAGTTCTTC. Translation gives CSARDSGGQPPYNEQFF.

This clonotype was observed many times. The CDR3 reads CASSRNWDRGTDTQYF. CDR3 DNA sequence: TGTGCCAGCAGCCGCAACTGGGACAGGGGCACAGATACGCAGTATTTT. The gene calls are TRBV11-2 and TRBJ2-3, with 9 nucleotides matching TRBD1. CDR3 length: 16 residues. V gave up 5 bases and J gave up 1 base; unmatched junction bases: 7. Germline lookup yields CDR1 SGHAT and CDR2 FQNNGV.

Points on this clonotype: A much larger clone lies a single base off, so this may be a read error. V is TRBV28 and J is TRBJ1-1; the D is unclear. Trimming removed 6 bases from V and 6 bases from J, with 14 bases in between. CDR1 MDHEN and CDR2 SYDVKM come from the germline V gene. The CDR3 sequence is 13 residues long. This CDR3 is CASRFQRSPEAFF. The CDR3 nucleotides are TGTGCCAGCAGATTCCAGCGGAGCCCTGAAGCTTTCTTT. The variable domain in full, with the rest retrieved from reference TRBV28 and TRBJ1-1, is DVKVTQSSRYLVKRTGEKVFLECVQDMDHENMFWYRQDPGLGLRLIYFSYDVKMKEKGDIPEGYSVSREKKERFSLILESASTNQTSMYLCASRFQRSPEAFFGQGTRLTVV.

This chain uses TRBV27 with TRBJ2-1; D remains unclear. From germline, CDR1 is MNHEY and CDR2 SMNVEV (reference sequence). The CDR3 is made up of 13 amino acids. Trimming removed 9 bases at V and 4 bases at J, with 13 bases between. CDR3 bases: TGTGCCAGTGCCCTGTCTAGGTACAATGAGCAGTTCTTC. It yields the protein CASALSRYNEQFF.

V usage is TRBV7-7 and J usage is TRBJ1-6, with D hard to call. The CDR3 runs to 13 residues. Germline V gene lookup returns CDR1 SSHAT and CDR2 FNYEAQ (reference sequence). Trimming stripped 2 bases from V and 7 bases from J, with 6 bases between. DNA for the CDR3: TGTGCCAGCAGCTTAACAGTGAATTCACCCCTCCACTTT. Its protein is CASSLTVNSPLHF.

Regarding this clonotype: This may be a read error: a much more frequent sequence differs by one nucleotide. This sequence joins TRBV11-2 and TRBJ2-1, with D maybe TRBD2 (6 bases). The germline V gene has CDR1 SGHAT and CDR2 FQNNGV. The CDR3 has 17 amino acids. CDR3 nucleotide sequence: TGTGCCAGCAGCTTAGATTGGGTAGCCGCTACCGGGGGTGAGCAGTTATTC. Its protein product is CASSLDWVAATGGEQLF.